One sample yielded the 11 T cell receptor beta chains listed below, sequenced in a study of blood T cell repertoires in COVID-19. The protocol was immunoSEQ multiplex PCR, while the TCRdb copy is restricted to in-frame clones and leaves out a portion. The profile shows 300,000 to 400,000 clones, around 87% of them singletons. Sequencing was performed on PBMCs or T cells enriched from blood (not recorded which). The receptors derive from a woman aged 30 to 39 with acute COVID-19.

CDR3 DNA sequence: TGTGCCACCAGCAGAGTAGGGGGGGGCGCTGGGAACATTCAGTACTTC. It translates to CATSRVGGGAGNIQYF. The chain couples TRBV15 to TRBJ2-4; D is perhaps TRBD2 (7 bases). The germline V gene has CDR1 LNHNV and CDR2 YYDKDF (reference sequence). The CDR3 covers 16 residues. V shed 1 base and J shed 7 bases, with 17 bases lying between them.

The V and J genes are TRBV11-2 and TRBJ1-6; D gene unclear. The length of the CDR3 is 13 residues. The germline V and J ends were trimmed by 1 base and 13 bases, with 11 bases remaining between them. Germline V CDR1 and CDR2: SGHAT, FQNNGV. CDR3 residues: CASSLVGWAPLHF. As DNA, the CDR3 is TGTGCCAGCAGCTTAGTAGGCTGGGCTCCCCTCCACTTT.

In the case of this clone: Other DNA variants within this sample encode the same CDR3. The chain couples TRBV12-3 or TRBV12-4 to TRBJ1-4; 7 nucleotides match TRBD1. CDR3 length: 13 amino acids. Unmatched junction bases numbered 1, after V lost 5 bases and J lost 4 bases. DNA of the CDR3: TGTGCCAGCAGTAGGGACAGTAATGAAAAACTGTTTTTT. It translates to CASSRDSNEKLFF.

This rearrangement joins TRBV12-3 or TRBV12-4 to TRBJ2-7; TRBD1 is a possible D gene (6 bases). Trimming removed 5 bases at V and 7 bases at J, with 12 bases between. The length of the CDR3 is 12 residues. The CDR3 bases are TGTGCCAGCAGTCTAACAGGGATTGAGCAGTACTTC. It codes for CASSLTGIEQYF.

The V gene is TRBV18, the J gene TRBJ2-3; 8 positions match TRBD2. Germline V gene sequence: CDR1 KGHSH, CDR2 LQKENI. The CDR3 has 19 residues. V gave up 2 bases and J gave up 2 bases; unmatched junction bases: 15. The CDR3 region has the DNA TGTGCCAGCTCACCAGGACTAGCCGGGGCCCCGCTACTCACAGATACGCAGTATTTT. Its translation is CASSPGLAGAPLLTDTQYF.

The chain is built from TRBV19 and TRBJ1-5, with TRBD1 matching 9 bases. Germline CDR1 is LNHDA and CDR2 is SQIVND (reference sequence). The CDR3 runs 14 residues. The CDR3 nucleotides read TGTGCAACGGGACAGGGAGGTATTTATCAGCCCCAGCATTTT. It is translated as CATGQGGIYQPQHF.

The DNA for the CDR3 is TGTGCCAGCAGCTTGAGCGGGAAAGGGCCCGGGGAGCTGTTTTTT. Its protein product is CASSLSGKGPGELFF. This rearrangement joins TRBV7-9 to TRBJ2-2; 7 positions agree with TRBD2. J was trimmed by 6 bases and V by 3 bases; bases with no gene match: 7. The germline CDR1 and CDR2 sequences are SEHNR and FQNEAQ (reference sequence). This CDR3 has 15 amino acids.

The chain joins TRBV19 to TRBJ2-1; 7 bases agree with TRBD1. Trimming cost V 0 bases and J 8 bases; bases outside gene matches: 7. This CDR3 region has 15 residues. Per the germline V gene, CDR1 is LNHDA and CDR2 is SQIVND (reference sequence). CDR3 in amino acids: CASSIDRRQGDEQFF. CDR3 coding DNA: TGTGCCAGTAGTATAGACCGTAGGCAGGGGGATGAGCAGTTCTTC.

The rearrangement joins TRBV10-3 to TRBJ1-1, with 11 bases aligning to TRBD1. CDR1 ENHRY and CDR2 SYGVKD come from the germline V gene. Trimming removed 10 bases from V and 7 bases from J; junction bases left unmatched: 8. The CDR3 spans 13 residues. CDR3 DNA sequence: TGTGCCACCAGGGACAGGGGGTCGGGTGAAGCTTTCTTT. Its translation is CATRDRGSGEAFF.

DNA for the CDR3: TGTGCCCAAACCTTCGGGACAGGGATGACCTATGGCTACACCTTC. The encoded protein is CAQTFGTGMTYGYTF. V usage is TRBV30 and J usage is TRBJ1-2; TRBD1 matches 9 bases. Looked up from germline, CDR1 is GTSNPN and CDR2 is SVGIG (reference sequence). V lost 8 bases, J lost 4 bases, and 14 bases stayed unmatched. The CDR3 loop spans 15 amino acids.

This chain joins TRBV19 and TRBJ1-2, with D possibly matching TRBD1 (6 bases). This CDR3 region has 15 residues. The V gene's germline CDR1 is LNHDA and CDR2 SQIVND (reference sequence). V was pared by 0 bases and J by 4 bases, with 12 bases between. The CDR3 here is CASSIDDRPTYGYTF. CDR3 bases: TGTGCCAGTAGTATAGATGACAGGCCCACCTATGGCTACACCTTC.